This T cell receptor (beta chain) was documented in a study of identical twins. Many counts were recorded for this clonotype. One entry per CDR3 protein results from TCRdb running MiXCR on the 5' RACE reads. Of hundreds of thousands of distinct CDR3 sequences listed, less than 7% were seen once; the top ten hold 1.5% to 2%. Germline V gene sequence: CDR1 MNHNS, CDR2 SASEGT. Trimming shortened V by 6 bases and J by 3 bases, and 12 bases separated the two germline ends. This CDR3 spans 14 amino acids. The clonotype comes from a man aged 18 to 29 in good health. The rearrangement links TRBV6-1 to TRBJ1-3; D is unclear. The sample was naive T cells sorted from blood. The CDR3 DNA reads as TGTGCCAGCAGGGTGACCACGGATGGAAACACCATATATTTT. Translated: CASRVTTDGNTIYF.